Listed below are T cell receptor beta chains from one sample, sequenced in a study of Ad26.COV2.S vaccination and SARS-CoV-2 variants. Data came from immunoSEQ multiplex PCR; TCRdb stores just in-frame clones and leaves some out. The sample shows around 450,000 clones, 90% of them seen only once. The sample consisted of peripheral blood, taken in a trial of Ad26.COV2.S vaccine versus placebo. These receptors originate from a person between 18 and 65 years old who received the Ad26.COV2.S COVID-19 vaccine or a placebo. CDR3s include the opening cysteine and the closing phenylalanine or tryptophan. A D gene is named only where the DNA matches it firmly. A row's size may be missing; if present it is once, few, many or a size class.

V	size	J	length	D	DNA	CDR3
TRBV7-9	once	TRBJ2-7	14	-	TGTGCCAGCAGCTTAGATACAGGGCAGGACGAGCAGTACTTC	CASSLDTGQDEQYF
TRBV24-1	few	TRBJ1-5	16	-	TGTGCCACCAGTGGCGCACCGCAGGGAGGGAGTCAGCCCCAGCATTTT	CATSGAPQGGSQPQHF
TRBV5-1	-	TRBJ2-7	16	TRBD1	TGCGCCAGCAGCCCGGGGTCAGGGGGCCCGGGGTACGAGCAGTACTTC	CASSPGSGGPGYEQYF
TRBV14	-	TRBJ2-5	13	-	TGTGCCAGCAGCAGGGGACTCCAAGAGACCCAGTACTTC	CASSRGLQETQYF
TRBV30	-	TRBJ2-5	14	-	TGTGCCTGGAGTCTCCCTGGACGGCAAGAGACCCAGTACTTC	CAWSLPGRQETQYF
TRBV11-2	-	TRBJ2-7	16	-	TGTGCCAGCAGCTTAGGGACACGAAGCCTACCCCTCGAGCAGTACTTC	CASSLGTRSLPLEQYF
TRBV5-5	few	TRBJ2-7	14	-	TGTGCCAGCACTGATCAGGGTAGCTCCTACGAGCAGTACTTC	CASTDQGSSYEQYF
TRBV6-5	-	TRBJ2-2	14	TRBD1	TGTGCCAGCCAGGGACAGGGGAAGTGGGGGGAGCTGTTTTTT	CASQGQGKWGELFF
TRBV20-1	-	TRBJ2-5	11	-	TGCAGTGCTAGAGTCGGGGAGACCCAGTACTTC	CSARVGETQYF
TRBV5-4	-	TRBJ2-3	14	-	TGTGCCAGCAGCTTCTTAACCCGCACAGATACGCAGTATTTT	CASSFLTRTDTQYF
TRBV7-2	-	TRBJ2-7	15	TRBD1	TGTGCCAGCAGCTGGGATCAGGGGGAAATTTACGAGCAGTACTTC	CASSWDQGEIYEQYF
TRBV7-3	-	TRBJ2-2	17	TRBD2	TGTGCCAGCGCGGATCCCCTACTAGCGGGGAGGACCGGGGAGCTGTTTTTT	CASADPLLAGRTGELFF
TRBV6-5	-	TRBJ1-6	15	-	TGTGCCAGCATGGGAGGGAGGGGCTATAATTCACCCCTCCACTTT	CASMGGRGYNSPLHF
TRBV13	-	TRBJ1-1	15	-	TGTGCCAGCAGCTTAGTTTCGACACTGAACACTGAAGCTTTCTTT	CASSLVSTLNTEAFF
TRBV19	-	TRBJ1-1	14	-	TGTGCCAGTAGTATATTAGGGTCGAACACTGAAGCTTTCTTT	CASSILGSNTEAFF
TRBV6-5	-	TRBJ2-2	16	TRBD2	TGTGCCAGCAGTTACCGAGGACTAGCGGGGACCGGGGAGCTGTTTTTT	CASSYRGLAGTGELFF
TRBV6-6	-	TRBJ2-1	14	-	TGTGCCAGCAGTTACGTCGGCTCCTACAATGAGCAGTTCTTC	CASSYVGSYNEQFF
TRBV6-2/TRBV6-3	-	TRBJ2-3	16	-	TGTGCCAGCAGTTACCGAAGGGACCTTGTTTTTGATACGCAGTATTTT	CASSYRRDLVFDTQYF
TRBV4-1	-	TRBJ1-1	18	TRBD1	TGCGCCAGCAGCCAAGATCAGTGGGGGACAGGGGGGAACACTGAAGCTTTCTTT	CASSQDQWGTGGNTEAFF
TRBV27	-	TRBJ2-7	15	TRBD2	TGTGCCAGCAGAGGACTAGCGGGAGGGCGCGACGAGCAGTACTTC	CASRGLAGGRDEQYF
TRBV5-1	-	TRBJ2-5	15	-	TGCGCCAGCAGCACCGACAGGCCGACACAAGAGACCCAGTACTTC	CASSTDRPTQETQYF
TRBV28	-	TRBJ2-1	17	-	TGTGCCAGCCATGGCCCCTTAGTCGGTGCAGGTGTGAATGAGCAGTTCTTC	CASHGPLVGAGVNEQFF
TRBV11-2	once	TRBJ2-7	11	-	TGTGCCAGCAGCTTGGCCGGAGAGCAGTACTTC	CASSLAGEQYF
TRBV7-6	-	TRBJ2-1	16	TRBD2	TGTGCCAGCAGCTTAGGTGGCGGGAGGGCCGGGGATGAGCAGTTCTTC	CASSLGGGRAGDEQFF
TRBV7-3	-	TRBJ2-1	18	-	TGTGCCAGCAGCTTAAGTAACAGCGACGCGGGTTCCTACAATGAGCAGTTCTTC	CASSLSNSDAGSYNEQFF
TRBV29-1	-	TRBJ1-3	16	-	TGCAGCGTTGGGGATATGGACCAATACTCTGGAAACACCATATATTTT	CSVGDMDQYSGNTIYF
TRBV23-1	-	TRBJ2-7	16	TRBD1	TGCGCCAGCAGTCAATCCGACAGGGGGTTCTCCTACGAGCAGTACTTC	CASSQSDRGFSYEQYF
TRBV27	-	TRBJ2-1	13	-	TGTGCCAGCAGTTTGGTTTTTAGGGATGAGCAGTTCTTC	CASSLVFRDEQFF
TRBV28	-	TRBJ1-5	14	-	TGTGCCAGCAGCGGGACCCTGGGCAATCAGCCCCAGCATTTT	CASSGTLGNQPQHF
TRBV7-7	-	TRBJ2-2	17	-	TGTGCTAGCGGCCCCCCATACCGCGACAGGGACACCGGGGAGCTGTTTTTT	CASGPPYRDRDTGELFF
TRBV9	-	TRBJ2-7	15	-	TGTGCCAGCAGCCCACACCCGGAGAGCTCCTACGAGCAGTACTTC	CASSPHPESSYEQYF
TRBV19	-	TRBJ1-2	15	-	TGTGCCAGTAGTCTCGCAGGAGATGGTAACTATGGCTACACCTTC	CASSLAGDGNYGYTF
TRBV2	-	TRBJ2-2	12	-	TGTGCCAGCAAGGGGGATGCCGGGGAGCTGTTTTTT	CASKGDAGELFF
TRBV9	-	TRBJ2-7	15	-	TGTGCCAGCAGCACCATCGGGACATTCGGTCTCGAGCAGTACTTC	CASSTIGTFGLEQYF
TRBV7-9	-	TRBJ2-5	16	-	TGTGCCAGCAGCTTATACCTTTCGGCAGGACAAGAGACCCAGTACTTC	CASSLYLSAGQETQYF
TRBV5-6	-	TRBJ2-2	13	-	TGTGCCAGCAGCTTGCGGGTTACCGGGGAGCTGTTTTTT	CASSLRVTGELFF
TRBV6-4	-	TRBJ1-2	18	TRBD1	TGTGCCAGCACCGCCCCGGGACAGAACTTTCCTTCTCTCTATGGCTACACCTTC	CASTAPGQNFPSLYGYTF
TRBV6-5	-	TRBJ2-7	16	TRBD2	TGTGCCAGCAGTTATTGGGCTAGCGGGAGCACCTACGAGCAGTACTTC	CASSYWASGSTYEQYF
TRBV6-5	-	TRBJ2-1	16	-	TGTGCCAGCAGTTACCCCCAGGGCGGAAGAAACAATGAGCAGTTCTTC	CASSYPQGGRNNEQFF
TRBV14	-	TRBJ2-3	19	TRBD1	TGTGCCAGCAGCCCCCTGATCGGGCTAGGACAGGGGCCCACAGATACGCAGTATTTT	CASSPLIGLGQGPTDTQYF
TRBV18	-	TRBJ2-1	15	TRBD2	TGTGCCAGCTCACCGCCCACTAGCGGGGGTAATGAGCAGTTCTTC	CASSPPTSGGNEQFF
TRBV6-5	-	TRBJ1-2	13	-	TGTGCCAGCAGTCGGAGCCAGACGTATGGCTACACCTTC	CASSRSQTYGYTF
TRBV19	-	TRBJ1-2	14	-	TGTGCCAGTAGGACGGGGGGGGTAGACCATGGCTACACCTTC	CASRTGGVDHGYTF
TRBV28	-	TRBJ2-7	16	-	TGTGCCAGCAGTCCCATGGGAGGGGGCATTAGATACGAGCAGTACTTC	CASSPMGGGIRYEQYF
TRBV5-4	-	TRBJ1-1	15	-	TGTGCCAGCAGCTTGCCAGGAAGGGTGAACACTGAAGCTTTCTTT	CASSLPGRVNTEAFF
TRBV29-1	few	TRBJ2-7	13	-	TGCAGCGTTGTATCGCACACCTTCTACGAGCAGTACTTC	CSVVSHTFYEQYF